This is a list of T cell receptor beta chains from one sample in a study of CD8 T cells in ankylosing spondylitis. TCRdb reanalysed the 5' RACE reads using MiXCR and keeps one entry per CDR3 protein. The table lists about 220,000 distinct CDR3 sequences, roughly 6.6% of them singletons, with over 12% in the top ten. The sequencing input was blood, either unsorted or a sorted T cell fraction (not recorded which). Receptors were obtained from a male donor with ankylosing spondylitis. Both conserved end residues are part of each CDR3. D genes are given only for firm matches. Expanded clones get a size class; other rows say once, few or many, or leave the size out.

cdr3_nt,cdr3_aa,cdr3_length,j_call,v_call,d_call,clone_size
TGTGCCAGCAGTTTACGGTACGGCAATGAGCAGTTCTTC,CASSLRYGNEQFF,13,TRBJ2-1,TRBV27,NA,many
TGTGCCAGCAGTCTTGGACCCGGAGGAGCCAACGTCCTGACTTTC,CASSLGPGGANVLTF,15,TRBJ2-6,TRBV14,NA,many
TGCTGTGCTAGTACTCGGGCAGGAAGCTCCTATAATTCACCCCTCCACTTT,CCASTRAGSSYNSPLHF,17,TRBJ1-6,TRBV20-1,NA,NA
TGCAGCGATGTCCCCCGGGGGCGCGACTACAATGAGCAGTTCTTC,CSDVPRGRDYNEQFF,15,TRBJ2-1,TRBV29-1,NA,many
TGCAGTCCGCGGGTTAATAAAAACATTCAGTACTTC,CSPRVNKNIQYF,12,TRBJ2-4,TRBV20-1,NA,many
TGTGCCAGCAGTTTATCGCCAGGGGCGGGAAGCTCCTACGAGCAGTACTTC,CASSLSPGAGSSYEQYF,17,TRBJ2-7,TRBV27,NA,once
TGTGCCAGCATTAACAGGGGGCTCTACGAGCAGTACTTC,CASINRGLYEQYF,13,TRBJ2-7,TRBV28,TRBD1,many
TGTGCCAGCAGTGGAACAGAGAATAACTATGGCTACACCTTC,CASSGTENNYGYTF,14,TRBJ1-2,TRBV6-1,NA,many
TGCAGCGTGACCCTGGATGAAGCTTTCTTT,CSVTLDEAFF,10,TRBJ1-1,TRBV29-1,NA,many
TGTGCCAGCCTTGACGTCTCCCTATACAATGAGCAGTTCTTC,CASLDVSLYNEQFF,14,TRBJ2-1,TRBV7-9,NA,many